This T cell receptor (beta chain) emerged from a study of blood T cell repertoires in COVID-19. Study at large: T cells, B-cell-depleted T cells, or PBMCs provided the cDNA or gDNA that served as material.

Germline-derived CDR1 and CDR2 are MNHNY and SVGAGI (reference sequence). The CDR3 contains 15 residues. V lost 7 bases and J lost 4, with 20 bases in between. Libraries were prepared by immunoSEQ multiplex PCR; TCRdb keeps only in-frame clonotypes and omits some of them. The profile covers 30,000 to 45,000 clones, with about 91% appearing a single time and around 7% taken by the ten largest. This chain uses TRBV6-6 with TRBJ2-7, with D possibly being TRBD1 (6 bases). Sequenced input: peripheral blood. This clonotype was sampled from a human donor in a cohort sampled during active COVID-19. CDR3 sequence reads: CASTPRETGQYEQYF. CDR3 nucleotide sequence: TGTGCCAGCACCCCCCGCGAGACAGGCCAATACGAGCAGTACTTC.